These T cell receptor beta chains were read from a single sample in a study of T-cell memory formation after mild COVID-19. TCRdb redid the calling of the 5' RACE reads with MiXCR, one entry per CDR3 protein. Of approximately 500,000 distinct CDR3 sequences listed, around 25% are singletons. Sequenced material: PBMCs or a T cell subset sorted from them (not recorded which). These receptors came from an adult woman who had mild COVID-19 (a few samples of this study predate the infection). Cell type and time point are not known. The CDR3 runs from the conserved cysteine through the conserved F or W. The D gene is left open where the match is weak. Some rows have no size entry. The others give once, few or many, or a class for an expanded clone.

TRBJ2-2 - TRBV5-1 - CASSLFSTPGGTGELFF TGCGCCAGCAGCTTGTTCTCGACACCCGGAGGCACCGGGGAGCTGTTTTTT
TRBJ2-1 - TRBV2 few CAIPYDAGLNNEQFF TGTGCCATTCCGTATGACGCGGGATTGAACAATGAGCAGTTCTTC
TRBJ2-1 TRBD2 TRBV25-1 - CASSNGTSGSYEQFF TGTGCCAGCAGTAACGGGACTAGCGGGAGTTATGAGCAGTTCTTC
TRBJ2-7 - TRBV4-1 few CASSQVQGSYEQYF TGCGCCAGCAGCCAAGTTCAGGGATCCTACGAGCAGTACTTC
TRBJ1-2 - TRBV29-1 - CSVLGGDIRYTF TGCAGCGTCTTGGGGGGGGACATCCGCTACACCTTC
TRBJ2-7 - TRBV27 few CASSLSSVSHETSSYEQYF TGTGCCAGCAGTTTATCGTCCGTCTCCCACGAGACCAGTTCCTACGAGCAGTACTTC
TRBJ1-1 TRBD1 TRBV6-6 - CASSYGRTGEAFF TGTGCCAGCAGTTATGGACGGACAGGGGAAGCTTTCTTT
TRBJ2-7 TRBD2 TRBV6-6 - CASSYISLGLEF TGTGCCAGCAGTTACATCTCTCTAGGACTAGAGTTC
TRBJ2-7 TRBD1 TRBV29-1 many CSVSTGAEQYF TGCAGCGTTTCCACAGGGGCCGAGCAGTACTTC
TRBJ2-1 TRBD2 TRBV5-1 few CASSLAGGPAGEQFF TGCGCCAGCAGCTTAGCGGGAGGGCCGGCGGGTGAGCAGTTCTTC
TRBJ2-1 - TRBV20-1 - CSAATDNEQFF TGCAGTGCAGCGACTGACAATGAGCAGTTCTTC
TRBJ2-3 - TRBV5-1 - CASSEAPRGPSTDTQYF TGCGCCAGCAGCGAGGCCCCCAGAGGTCCTAGCACAGATACGCAGTATTTT
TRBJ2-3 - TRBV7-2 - CGPDTQYF TGCGGTCCAGATACGCAGTATTTT
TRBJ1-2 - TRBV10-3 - CAISMTDYGYTF TGTGCCATCAGTATGACGGACTATGGCTACACCTTC
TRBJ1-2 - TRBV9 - CASSARVALVGGYTF TGTGCCAGCAGCGCCCGGGTCGCTTTGGTTGGTGGCTACACCTTC
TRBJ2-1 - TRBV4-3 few CASSQGRTHEQFF TGCGCCAGCAGCCAAGGGAGGACTCATGAGCAGTTCTTC
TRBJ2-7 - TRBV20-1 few CSARGKLSSYEQYF TGCAGTGCCCGAGGGAAGCTGAGCTCCTACGAGCAGTACTTC
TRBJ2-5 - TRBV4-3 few CASSPSGMRGPGPYF TGCGCCAGCAGCCCTTCCGGAATGCGGGGGCCCGGTCCGTACTTC
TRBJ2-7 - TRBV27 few CASSSPPSYEQYF TGTGCCAGCAGTTCCCCACCCTCCTACGAGCAGTACTTC
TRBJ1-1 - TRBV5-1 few CASSLGGGTSNTEAFF TGCGCCAGCAGCTTGGGAGGGGGGACGTCGAACACTGAAGCTTTCTTT
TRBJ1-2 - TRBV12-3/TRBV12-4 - CAISRGVRANYGYTF TGTGCCATCAGTCGCGGGGTCCGGGCTAACTATGGCTACACCTTC
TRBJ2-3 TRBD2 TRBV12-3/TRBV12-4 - CASSIGTSGRATDTQYF TGTGCCAGCAGCATCGGGACTAGCGGGAGGGCCACAGATACGCAGTATTTT
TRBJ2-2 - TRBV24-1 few CATSGLLENTGELFF TGTGCCACCAGTGGGCTCTTAGAGAACACCGGGGAGCTGTTTTTT
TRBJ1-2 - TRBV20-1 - CSARRQTINYGYTF TGCAGTGCTAGAAGACAGACGATAAACTATGGCTACACCTTC
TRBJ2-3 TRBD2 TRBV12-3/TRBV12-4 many CANGKLAGDQDTQYF TGTGCCAACGGGAAACTAGCGGGGGATCAAGATACGCAGTATTTT
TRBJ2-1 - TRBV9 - CASSENPGTSNSYNEQFF TGTGCCAGCAGCGAGAACCCCGGGACCTCAAACTCCTACAATGAGCAGTTCTTC
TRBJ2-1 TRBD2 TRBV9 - CASSVGAGPSSYNEQFF TGTGCCAGCAGCGTAGGAGCGGGGCCAAGCTCCTACAATGAGCAGTTCTTC
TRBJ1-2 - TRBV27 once CASSLRGIEGYTF TGTGCCAGCAGTTTAAGAGGGATAGAAGGCTACACCTTC
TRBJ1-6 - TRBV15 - CATSRDGGYSPLHF TGTGCCACCAGCAGAGATGGGGGTTATTCACCCCTCCACTTT
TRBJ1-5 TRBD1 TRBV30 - CAWSVDRGNQPQHF TGTGCCTGGAGTGTAGACAGGGGCAATCAGCCCCAGCATTTT
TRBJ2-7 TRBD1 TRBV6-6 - CASRRQGAYEQYF TGTGCCAGCAGACGACAGGGCGCCTACGAGCAGTACTTC
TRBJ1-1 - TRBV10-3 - CAIKGREGENTEAFF TGTGCCATCAAGGGGAGGGAGGGCGAGAACACTGAAGCTTTCTTT
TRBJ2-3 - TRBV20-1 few CSAEGMDTQYF TGCAGTGCCGAGGGGATGGATACGCAGTATTTT
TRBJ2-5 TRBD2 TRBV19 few CASSILAGGETQYF TGTGCCAGTAGTATCCTGGCGGGAGGAGAGACCCAGTACTTC
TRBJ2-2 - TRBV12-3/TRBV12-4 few CASSSLASGGELFF TGTGCCAGCAGCAGCCTAGCGTCGGGCGGGGAGCTGTTTTTT
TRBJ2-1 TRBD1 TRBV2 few CASSEANRGPYNEQFF TGTGCCAGCAGTGAAGCGAACAGGGGGCCCTACAATGAGCAGTTCTTC
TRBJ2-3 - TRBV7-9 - CASSLRTPKSTDTQYF TGTGCCAGCAGCTTAAGGACCCCGAAGAGCACAGATACGCAGTATTTT
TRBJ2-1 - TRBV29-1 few CSAVDSGTYNEQFF TGCAGCGCCGTGGACAGCGGAACATACAATGAGCAGTTCTTC
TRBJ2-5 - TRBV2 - CAQSRDLGETQYF TGTGCCCAATCCCGGGACCTCGGGGAGACCCAGTACTTC
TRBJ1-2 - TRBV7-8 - CASSLARRDGYTF TGTGCCAGCAGCTTGGCAAGAAGGGATGGCTACACCTTC
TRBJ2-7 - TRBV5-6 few CASSSGTDEQYF TGTGCCAGCAGCTCCGGTACGGACGAGCAGTACTTC
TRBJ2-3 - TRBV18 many CASSPDFLSTDTQYF TGTGCCAGCTCACCTGACTTCCTAAGCACAGATACGCAGTATTTT
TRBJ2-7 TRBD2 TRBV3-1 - CASSHVGLALYEQYF TGTGCCAGCAGCCACGTAGGACTAGCGCTCTACGAGCAGTACTTC
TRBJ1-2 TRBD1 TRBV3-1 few CASSQVNTGGGDGYTF TGTGCCAGCAGCCAAGTAAACACAGGGGGCGGAGATGGCTACACCTTC
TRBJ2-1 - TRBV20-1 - CSAREGLGGGRSAYNEQFF TGCAGTGCTAGAGAGGGATTAGGGGGCGGGAGGAGCGCCTACAATGAGCAGTTCTTC
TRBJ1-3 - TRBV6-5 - CASSYSGKNTIYF TGTGCCAGCAGTTACTCAGGGAAAAACACCATATATTTT
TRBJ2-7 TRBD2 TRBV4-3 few CASSQDSGQPGGEQYF TGCGCCAGCAGCCAAGATTCCGGACAACCGGGGGGCGAGCAGTACTTC
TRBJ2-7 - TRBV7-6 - CASSSGPKLGYEQYF TGTGCCAGCAGCTCAGGGCCAAAACTCGGCTACGAGCAGTACTTC
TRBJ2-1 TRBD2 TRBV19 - CASSIDGRDYPTSEQFF TGTGCCAGTAGTATAGATGGGAGGGACTACCCTACATCAGAGCAGTTCTTC
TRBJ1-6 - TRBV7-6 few CASSFPGPNSPLHF TGTGCCAGCAGCTTTCCGGGGCCTAATTCACCCCTCCACTTT
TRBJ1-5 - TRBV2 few CASKGGPNASNQPQHF TGTGCCAGCAAAGGAGGCCCTAATGCTAGCAATCAGCCCCAGCATTTT
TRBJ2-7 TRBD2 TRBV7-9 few CASSPQGLSSFYEQYF TGTGCCAGCAGCCCGCAGGGACTATCATCCTTTTACGAGCAGTACTTC
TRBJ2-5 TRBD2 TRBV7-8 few CASSLARLGGETQYF TGTGCCAGCAGCTTAGCTAGGTTGGGGGGGGAGACCCAGTACTTC
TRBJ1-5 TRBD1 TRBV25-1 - CASSMGQGAGNQPQHF TGTGCCAGCTCCATGGGACAGGGGGCAGGGAATCAGCCCCAGCATTTT
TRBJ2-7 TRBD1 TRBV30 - CAWSVSQGVSYEQYF TGTGCCTGGAGTGTAAGCCAGGGGGTATCCTACGAGCAGTACTTC